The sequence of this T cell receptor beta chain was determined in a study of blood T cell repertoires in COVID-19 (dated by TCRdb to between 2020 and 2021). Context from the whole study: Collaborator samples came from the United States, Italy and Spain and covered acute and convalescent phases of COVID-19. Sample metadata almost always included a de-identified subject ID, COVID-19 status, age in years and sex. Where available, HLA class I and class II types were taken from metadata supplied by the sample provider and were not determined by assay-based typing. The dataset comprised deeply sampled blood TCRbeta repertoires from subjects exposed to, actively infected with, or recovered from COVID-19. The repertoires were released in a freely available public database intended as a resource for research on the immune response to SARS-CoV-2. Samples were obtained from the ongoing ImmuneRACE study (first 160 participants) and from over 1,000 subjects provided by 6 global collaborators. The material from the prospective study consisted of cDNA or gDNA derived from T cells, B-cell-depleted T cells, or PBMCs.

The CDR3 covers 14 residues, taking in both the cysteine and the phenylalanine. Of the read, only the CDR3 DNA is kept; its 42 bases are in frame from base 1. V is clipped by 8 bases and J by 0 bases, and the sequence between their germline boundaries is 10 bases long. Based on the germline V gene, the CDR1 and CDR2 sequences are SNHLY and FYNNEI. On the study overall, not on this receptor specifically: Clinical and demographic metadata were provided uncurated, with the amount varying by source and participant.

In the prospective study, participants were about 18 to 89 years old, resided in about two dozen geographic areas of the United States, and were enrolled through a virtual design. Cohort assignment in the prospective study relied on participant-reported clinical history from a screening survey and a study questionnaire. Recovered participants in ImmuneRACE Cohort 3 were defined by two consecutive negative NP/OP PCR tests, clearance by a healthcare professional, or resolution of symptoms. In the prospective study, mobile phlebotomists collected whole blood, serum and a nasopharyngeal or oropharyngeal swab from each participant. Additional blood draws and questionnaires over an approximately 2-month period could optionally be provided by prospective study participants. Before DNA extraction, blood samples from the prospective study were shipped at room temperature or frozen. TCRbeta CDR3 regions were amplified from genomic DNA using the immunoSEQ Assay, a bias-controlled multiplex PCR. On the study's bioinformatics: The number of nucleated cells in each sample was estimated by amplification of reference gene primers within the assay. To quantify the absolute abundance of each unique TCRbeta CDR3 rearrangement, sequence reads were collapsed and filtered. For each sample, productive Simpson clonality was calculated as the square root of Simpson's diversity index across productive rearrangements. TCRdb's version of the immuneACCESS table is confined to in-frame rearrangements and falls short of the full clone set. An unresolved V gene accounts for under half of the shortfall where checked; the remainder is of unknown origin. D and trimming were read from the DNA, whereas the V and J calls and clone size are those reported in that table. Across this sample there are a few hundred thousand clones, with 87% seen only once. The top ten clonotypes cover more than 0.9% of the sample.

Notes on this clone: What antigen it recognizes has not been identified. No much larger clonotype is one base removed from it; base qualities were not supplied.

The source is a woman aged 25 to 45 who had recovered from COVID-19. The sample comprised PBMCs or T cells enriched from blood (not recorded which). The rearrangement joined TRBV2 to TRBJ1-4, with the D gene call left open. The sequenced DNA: TGTGCCAGCGCATACAGAGCAACTAATGAAAAACTGTTTTTT. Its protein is CASAYRATNEKLFF.